The source of this T cell receptor (beta chain) is a study of blood T cell repertoires in COVID-19. Whole-study context: COVID-19 samples, acute and convalescent, were from the United States, Italy and Spain. The analysed material was cDNA or gDNA that came from T cells, B-cell-depleted T cells, or PBMCs.

How the authors handled the data: Amplification with reference gene primers provided the estimates of nucleated cell counts. TCRdb's table, derived via immunoSEQ multiplex PCR, lists solely in-frame clones and lacks some. The V and J calls and clone size are taken from that table; D and trimming were inferred from the DNA. The table has some 70,000 clones, roughly 88% seen once. With V trimmed by 5 bases and J by 3 bases, 7 bases remained unmatched. This CDR3 is 15 amino acids long. Germline CDR1 is MDHEN and CDR2 is SYDVKM. Sample: peripheral blood. This clonotype was obtained from a human donor in a cohort sampled during active COVID-19. This sequence joins TRBV28 and TRBJ2-4; the match to TRBD1 covers 7 bases. The CDR3 loop reads CASSKDRVGKNIQYF. The CDR3 DNA is TGTGCCAGCAGTAAAGACAGGGTGGGCAAAAACATTCAGTACTTC.